The 17 T cell receptor beta chains below come from one sample, sequenced in a study of blood T cell repertoires in COVID-19. Sequencing was performed with immunoSEQ multiplex PCR; in TCRdb, only in-frame clones are kept and a portion is missing. The sample lists about 160,000 clones, approximately 82% occurring once. The source material was peripheral blood. The receptors stem from a woman aged 80 or over with active or convalescent COVID-19.

The V and J genes are TRBV19 and TRBJ1-4; TRBD1 aligns across 7 bases. Germline V gene lookup returns CDR1 LNHDA and CDR2 SQIVND (reference sequence). The CDR3 sequence is 15 residues long. V was pared by 10 bases and J by 6 bases, with 14 bases of the junction left unmatched. CDR3 residues: CATTLRGRTYEKLFF. The CDR3 DNA reads TGTGCCACCACCCTTAGGGGGCGAACGTATGAAAAACTGTTTTTT.

The J gene is TRBJ2-6, the V gene TRBV10-2; D perhaps matches TRBD1 (5 bases). This CDR3 comprises 14 residues. The germline CDR1 and CDR2 sequences are WSHSY and SAAADI. V lost 6 bases, J lost 2 bases, and 8 bases lay in between. The CDR3: CASSLGAGANVLTF. CDR3 sequence (DNA): TGCGCCAGCAGCCTAGGGGCTGGGGCCAACGTCCTGACTTTC.

This clone was found once. J is TRBJ2-7 and V is TRBV5-4; 13 nucleotides agree with TRBD2. Per germline, CDR1 SGHNT and CDR2 YYREEE (reference sequence). The CDR3 is made up of 17 amino acids. Losses at the gene ends were 4 bases for V and 0 bases for J; bases not matched to a gene: 7. CDR3 sequence reads: CASSQGLAGSISYEQYF. CDR3 bases: TGTGCCAGCAGCCAGGGACTAGCGGGATCGATCTCCTACGAGCAGTACTTC.

This clone showed up just a few times. This sequence joins TRBV14 and TRBJ1-1; TRBD1 might be the D (5 bases). Germline V gene sequence: CDR1 SGHDN, CDR2 FVKESK. The V end was cut by 3 bases, the J end by 2 bases, with 13 bases between. This CDR3 is 15 amino acids long. CDR3 DNA: TGTGCCAGCAGCCATGGCGGGGCCCAAAACACTGAAGCTTTCTTT. Protein product: CASSHGGAQNTEAFF.

Concerning this clone itself: Other DNA sequences of this sample code for an identical CDR3. This sequence joins TRBV11-2 and TRBJ1-1; the D gene is possibly TRBD1 (6 bases). The germline V gene encodes CDR1 SGHAT and CDR2 FQNNGV. V lost 3 bases, J lost 1 base, and 6 bases lay in between. This CDR3 has 13 amino acids. CDR3 amino acids: CASSLGQNTEAFF. For the CDR3, the DNA is TGTGCCAGCAGCTTGGGACAGAACACTGAAGCTTTCTTT.

Concerning this clone: At one end the junction does not follow the germline gene, possibly because of a read error. This chain joins TRBV28 and TRBJ2-7; 7 bases map to TRBD2. Germline V gene lookup returns CDR1 MDHEN and CDR2 SYDVKM. The CDR3 is 15 residues long. The CDR3 DNA reads as TGTGCCAGCAGTCGCCCGGGGGTGGGCGGGAGTTGGTCGAACTTC. Protein product: CASSRPGVGGSWSNF.

The V call is TRBV18, the J call TRBJ2-7; D is perhaps TRBD1 (6 bases). V gave up 1 base and J gave up 2 bases, with 9 bases separating them. This CDR3 region has 14 residues. Germline CDR1 and CDR2: KGHSH and LQKENI. The DNA of the CDR3 is TGTGCCAGCTCACCACAGGGGGTCCCCTACGAGCAGTACTTC. Its protein product is CASSPQGVPYEQYF.

The CDR3 sequence is CASSAQGVDQPQHF. The CDR3 nucleotides are TGCGCCAGCAGCGCACAGGGTGTGGATCAGCCCCAGCATTTT. The chain recombines TRBV5-1 with TRBJ1-5; the D gene is possibly TRBD1 (6 bases). V dropped 4 bases and J dropped 5 bases, with 13 bases sitting between them. Germline V gene lookup returns CDR1 SGHRS and CDR2 YFSETQ. The CDR3 extends over 14 amino acids.

The rearrangement links TRBV27 to TRBJ2-2; the D gene is possibly TRBD2 (7 bases). Trimming pared 3 bases from V and 6 bases from J, leaving 26 bases between. The CDR3 length is 19 residues. Germline CDR1 MNHEY, CDR2 SMNVEV (reference sequence). CDR3 in amino acids: CASSFSTARRRGGAGELFF. CDR3 in DNA: TGTGCCAGCAGTTTTTCGACGGCTAGACGGAGGGGGGGAGCCGGGGAGCTGTTTTTT.

The V call is TRBV25-1, the J call TRBJ2-5; D might be TRBD1 (7 bases). Germline CDR1 is MGHDK and CDR2 is SYGVNS. V shed 5 bases and J shed 0 bases, with 16 bases lying between them. The CDR3 spans 16 residues. CDR3 amino acids: CASSSGGTADQETQYF. CDR3 DNA: TGTGCCAGCAGTTCTGGGGGGACAGCAGACCAAGAGACCCAGTACTTC.

In this sample, this clone turned up a few times. V usage is TRBV28 and J usage is TRBJ1-1; D call uncertain. V shed 5 bases and J shed 5 bases, with 12 bases lying between them. The CDR3 has 13 residues. Germline V gene data show CDR1 as MDHEN and CDR2 as SYDVKM. The CDR3 DNA follows: TGTGCCAGCAGTCTGAGGGAGGGAACTGAAGCTTTCTTT. This gives the protein CASSLREGTEAFF.

The V and J genes are TRBV6-5 and TRBJ1-4; D is perhaps TRBD1 (5 bases). In germline, CDR1 is MNHEY, CDR2 SVGAGI. The CDR3 consists of 15 residues. The V end was cut by 7 bases, the J end by 4 bases, with 16 bases between. The CDR3 region has the DNA TGTGCCAGCACCACAGGTCGGCGGATTAATGAAAAACTGTTTTTT. Its protein product is CASTTGRRINEKLFF.

The V call is TRBV5-1, the J call TRBJ2-7; D possibly corresponds to TRBD1 (6 bases). Trimming pared 4 bases from V and 0 bases from J, leaving 14 bases between. The CDR3 runs to 15 residues. Per the germline V gene, CDR1 is SGHRS and CDR2 is YFSETQ. CDR3 loop: CASSGGHGSSYEQYF. The CDR3 DNA follows: TGCGCCAGCAGCGGGGGACATGGGAGCTCCTACGAGCAGTACTTC. Variable domain in full (rest from reference TRBV5-1 and TRBJ2-7): KAGVTQTPRYLIKTRGQQVTLSCSPISGHRSVSWYQQTPGQGLQFLFEYFSETQRNKGNFPGRFSGRQFSNSRSEMNVSTLELGDSALYLCASSGGHGSSYEQYFGPGTRLTVT.

This chain joins TRBV27 and TRBJ2-1; TRBD2 matches at 8 bases. Germline V gene sequence: CDR1 MNHEY, CDR2 SMNVEV (reference sequence). This CDR3 is 14 amino acids long. The J segment lost 0 bases and the V segment lost 10 bases, leaving 5 bases of the junction unmatched. DNA for the CDR3: TGTGCCACCATAGCGGGAAACTCCTACAATGAGCAGTTCTTC. Its translation: CATIAGNSYNEQFF.

The CDR3 bases are TGTGCCAGTAGTAGGGCAGGGAGCACAGATACGCAGTATTTT. Translating gives CASSRAGSTDTQYF. This chain joins TRBV19 and TRBJ2-3; D may be TRBD1 (5 bases). V lost 4 bases, J lost 0 bases, and 8 bases lay in between. CDR3 size: 14 residues. Germline V gives CDR1 LNHDA, CDR2 SQIVND (reference sequence).

The chain employs TRBV27 and TRBJ2-7; D may be TRBD2 (6 bases). The CDR3 covers 15 residues. Germline values: CDR1 MNHEY, CDR2 SMNVEV (reference sequence). V shed 0 bases and J shed 2 bases, with 11 bases lying between them. The CDR3 here is CASSLSTGRTYEQYF. CDR3 sequence (DNA): TGTGCCAGCAGTTTATCGACGGGGAGGACCTACGAGCAGTACTTC.

The chain couples TRBV5-4 to TRBJ2-1, with TRBD1 as a possible D gene (6 bases). The CDR3 contains 16 residues. CDR1 and CDR2 from the germline V gene are SGHNT and YYREEE (reference sequence). Trimming stripped 0 bases from V and 4 bases from J, with 14 bases between. The CDR3 region is CASSLVRGSRYNEQFF. For the CDR3, the DNA is TGTGCCAGCAGCTTGGTGAGGGGGAGTCGATACAATGAGCAGTTCTTC.